Below are 3 T cell receptor beta chains sequenced from a single sample in a study of cytotoxic CD8 clonotypes in ibrutinib-treated CLL. The table came from immunoSEQ multiplex PCR; TCRdb's copy has only in-frame clones and leaves some out. The data contain fewer than 75,000 clones, about three quarters of them singletons. The specimen was PBMCs, collected after 12 months of ibrutinib treatment. The receptors here all came from a human donor with chronic lymphocytic leukemia.

The chain is built from TRBV7-2 and TRBJ1-5, with 8 bases identical to TRBD1. Germline V gene sequence: CDR1 SGHTA, CDR2 FQGNSA. Germline trimming cut 5 bases from V and 3 bases from J; bases unmatched to any gene: 6. This CDR3 region has 15 residues. In DNA, the CDR3 is TGTGCCAGCAGCCAGGACAGGGCCGTCAATCAGCCCCAGCATTTT. Its translation: CASSQDRAVNQPQHF.

In this sample, this clone turned up a few times. J is TRBJ2-7 and V is TRBV6-1, with 9 bases fitting TRBD1. From germline, CDR1 is MNHNS and CDR2 SASEGT. CDR3 length: 15 amino acids. V was pared by 4 bases and J by 0 bases, with 4 bases of the junction left unmatched. This chain's CDR3 is CASSVRTGDSYEQYF. In DNA form, the CDR3 reads TGTGCCAGCAGTGTACGGACAGGGGACTCCTACGAGCAGTACTTC.

The chain recombines TRBV6-5 with TRBJ1-1; D possibly corresponds to TRBD1 (6 bases). The CDR3 contains 15 residues. CDR1 is MNHEY, CDR2 SVGAGI, per germline. Trimming pared 7 bases from V and 4 bases from J, leaving 19 bases between. CDR3 coding DNA: TGTGCCAGCATCTCATTACAGGGCAGGAGCACTGAAGCTTTCTTT. Amino acids: CASISLQGRSTEAFF.